Listed here are 27 T cell receptor beta chains from one sample, sequenced in a study of T cell changes during pregnancy in multiple sclerosis. Sequencing used immunoSEQ multiplex PCR; TCRdb keeps in-frame clones, though not all of them. The table includes about 39,000 clones, around four fifths detected once. Sequenced material: CD4+ T cells from peripheral blood mononuclear cells, taken before pregnancy. Receptors originate from a female donor with multiple sclerosis, enrolled in a pregnancy study.

The chain is built from TRBV19 and TRBJ2-1; weak D call: TRBD1 (7 bases). The germline gives CDR1 LNHDA, CDR2 SQIVND (reference sequence). The length of the CDR3 is 14 residues. V lost 5 bases and J lost 8, with 16 bases in between. The CDR3 region is CASSSRRRGDEQFF. The CDR3 DNA sequence: TGTGCCAGTAGTTCTCGACGCAGGGGGGATGAGCAGTTCTTC.

This clone was seen a few times. The chain joins TRBV30 to TRBJ1-1; D ambiguous. The CDR3 loop spans 11 amino acids. The germline V gene encodes CDR1 GTSNPN and CDR2 SVGIG (reference sequence). The V and J ends lost 4 bases and 6 bases respectively, with 9 bases between them. The CDR3, as DNA: TGTGCCTGGAATAAGGAGGCTGAAGCTTTCTTT. It specifies CAWNKEAEAFF.

The gene calls are TRBV19 and TRBJ2-3; D uncertain. V was trimmed by 4 bases and J by 4 bases, leaving 18 bases between them. The CDR3 totals 16 residues. CDR1 is LNHDA and CDR2 is SQIVND in the germline V gene (reference sequence). The chain's CDR3 is CASSTPRMLEPDTQYF. DNA for the CDR3: TGTGCCAGTAGTACCCCCCGAATGTTGGAGCCAGATACGCAGTATTTT.

The chain carries TRBV18 and TRBJ1-2; 8 bases map to TRBD1. The CDR3 length is 12 residues. V shed 3 bases, J shed 8 bases, and the junction held 2 bases outside the gene matches. Germline V gives CDR1 KGHSH, CDR2 LQKENI. CDR3 sequence (DNA): TGTGCCAGCTCACCGGGGACAGGAGGCTACACCTTC. This sequence encodes CASSPGTGGYTF.

The chain links TRBV19 to TRBJ2-2, with TRBD2 matching over 12 bases. The CDR3 is 15 residues long. From germline, CDR1 is LNHDA and CDR2 SQIVND (reference sequence). V lost 7 bases, J lost 2 bases, and 2 bases stayed unmatched. This CDR3 reads CASTSGGVNTGELFF. As DNA, the CDR3 is TGTGCCAGTACTAGCGGGGGGGTCAACACCGGGGAGCTGTTTTTT.

This clone was found once. This chain connects TRBV25-1 to TRBJ1-4; the D is unclear. The CDR3 runs 15 residues. Germline CDR1 is MGHDK and CDR2 is SYGVNS. The germline V and J ends were trimmed by 8 bases and 0 bases, with 13 bases remaining between them. CDR3 DNA: TGTGCCAGCGAACAAATGGGCGCAACTAATGAAAAACTGTTTTTT. Translation gives CASEQMGATNEKLFF. The full variable domain, with the rest looked up from reference TRBV25-1 and TRBJ1-4, is EADIYQTPRYLVIGTGKKITLECSQTMGHDKMYWYQQDPGMELHLIHYSYGVNSTEKGDLSSESTVSRIRTEHFPLTLESARPSHTSQYLCASEQMGATNEKLFFGSGTQLSVL.

The V and J genes are TRBV18 and TRBJ1-6; the D gene is possibly TRBD1 (6 bases). The CDR3 runs 16 residues. The V end was cut by 6 bases, the J end by 1 base, with 13 bases between. Per the germline V gene, CDR1 is KGHSH and CDR2 is LQKENI. The CDR3 is CASSRVGASYNSPLHF. The CDR3 bases are TGTGCCAGCTCCCGGGTGGGGGCGTCCTATAATTCACCCCTCCACTTT.

V usage is TRBV18 and J usage is TRBJ2-7, with TRBD2 matching over 15 bases. CDR3 length: 21 amino acids. Germline-derived CDR1 and CDR2 are KGHSH and LQKENI. J lost 0 bases, V lost 1 base, and 13 bases had no gene match. CDR3 sequence (DNA): TGTGCCAGCTCACCACAGGCAGACCTGGGACTAGCGGGAGGTTACTCCTACGAGCAGTACTTC. Encoded protein: CASSPQADLGLAGGYSYEQYF. Looking up the rest from reference TRBV18 and TRBJ2-7 gives the full variable domain: NAGVMQNPRHLVRRRGQEARLRCSPMKGHSHVYWYRQLPEEGLKFMVYLQKENIIDESGMPKERFSAEFPKEGPSILRIQQVVRGDSAAYFCASSPQADLGLAGGYSYEQYFGPGTRLTVT.

The chain uses TRBV5-6 and TRBJ1-1; D ambiguous. The CDR3 runs 15 residues. V gave up 5 bases and J gave up 2 bases, with 16 bases separating them. Germline-derived CDR1 and CDR2 are SGHDT and YYEEEE. For the CDR3, the DNA is TGTGCCAGCAGGCGAATCTCGGTTGGTAACACTGAAGCTTTCTTT. This sequence encodes CASRRISVGNTEAFF.

V usage is TRBV6-6 and J usage is TRBJ1-2; 7 bases agree with TRBD1. Trimming cost V 10 bases and J 3 bases; bases outside gene matches: 11. Germline CDR1 reads MNHNY; CDR2 reads SVGAGI (reference sequence). This CDR3 spans 14 amino acids. The CDR3 protein is CATTPGGQYYGYTF. Written as DNA, the CDR3 is TGTGCCACTACCCCCGGGGGACAGTACTATGGCTACACCTTC.

DNA of the CDR3: TGTGCCAGCAGCTTAACAGGTAGCCCAGATCAGGGCGAGCAGTTCTTC. Its translation is CASSLTGSPDQGEQFF. J is TRBJ2-1 and V is TRBV7-3; TRBD1 is a possible D gene (5 bases). The V and J ends lost 0 bases and 10 bases respectively, with 19 bases between them. Looked up from germline, CDR1 is SGHTA and CDR2 is FQGTGA. The CDR3 has 16 residues.

This clone showed up just once. The J gene is TRBJ2-1, the V gene TRBV5-1, with D perhaps matching TRBD2 (7 bases). CDR3 length: 14 amino acids. The V gene's germline CDR1 is SGHRS and CDR2 YFSETQ. Trimming removed 7 bases at V and 0 bases at J, with 11 bases between. CDR3 in amino acids: CASGGASSYNEQFF. The CDR3, as DNA: TGCGCCAGCGGGGGGGCGAGCTCCTACAATGAGCAGTTCTTC.

V gene TRBV9 combines with J gene TRBJ2-3; 9 nucleotides match TRBD1. The CDR3 extends over 16 amino acids. V trimming: 4 bases; J trimming: 4 bases; junction bases outside the gene matches: 10. Germline values: CDR1 SGDLS, CDR2 YYNGEE. The CDR3 nucleotides read TGTGCCAGCAGCCTCGGGACAGGGATTACATCAGATACGCAGTATTTT. Amino acid sequence: CASSLGTGITSDTQYF.

The chain couples TRBV6-1 to TRBJ2-2; D is uncertain. The CDR3 length is 14 residues. V shed 4 bases and J shed 5 bases, with 11 bases lying between them. Germline CDR1 is MNHNS and CDR2 is SASEGT. In DNA, the CDR3 is TGTGCCAGCAGTGCTCTTACCGGGACCGGGGAGCTGTTTTTT. Its translation: CASSALTGTGELFF.

The V and J genes are TRBV18 and TRBJ2-6; unclear D gene. The V gene's germline CDR1 is KGHSH and CDR2 LQKENI. Trimming took 2 bases from V and 2 from J, leaving 7 bases between them. The CDR3 extends over 15 amino acids. The DNA for the CDR3 is TGTGCCAGCTCACCAGGAGATACTGGGGCCAACGTCCTGACTTTC. It specifies CASSPGDTGANVLTF.

The V gene is TRBV29-1, the J gene TRBJ2-3, with 15 bases that match TRBD2. CDR1 is SQVTM and CDR2 is ANQGSEA in the germline V gene. Germline trimming cut 6 bases from V and 6 bases from J; bases unmatched to any gene: 4. The CDR3 length is 14 residues. In DNA form, the CDR3 reads TGCAGCGTGGGGACTAGCGGGGGGAGGGATACGCAGTATTTT. It codes for CSVGTSGGRDTQYF.

The chain uses TRBV20-1 and TRBJ1-2; D uncertain. Germline V gene data show CDR1 as DFQATT and CDR2 as SNEGSKA (reference sequence). CDR3 length: 11 residues. Trimming shortened V by 6 bases and J by 4 bases, and 9 bases separated the two germline ends. CDR3 region: CSAQSSYGYTF. Here the CDR3 DNA reads TGCAGTGCCCAAAGCTCCTATGGCTACACCTTC.

In this sample, this clone turned up once. The chain has TRBV19 and TRBJ1-5; 7 bases map to TRBD1. The CDR3 extends over 15 amino acids. The V and J ends lost 7 bases and 6 bases, in that order; junction bases with no gene match: 12. Germline V gene sequence: CDR1 LNHDA, CDR2 SQIVND (reference sequence). CDR3 in DNA: TGTGCCAGTACCTCCGATGAGGGGGCAGTTCAGCCCCAGCATTTT. Amino acids: CASTSDEGAVQPQHF.

This chain links TRBV6-1 with TRBJ1-3; 7 nucleotides line up with TRBD1. Germline CDR1 and CDR2: MNHNS and SASEGT. With V trimmed by 6 bases and J by 7 bases, 6 bases remained unmatched. This CDR3 spans 13 amino acids. CDR3 residues: CASRGQGENTIYF. CDR3 DNA sequence: TGTGCCAGCAGGGGCCAGGGGGAGAACACCATATATTTT.

This clone has more than one count but fewer than ten. This chain joins TRBV7-9 and TRBJ2-4; D gene unclear. CDR3 length equals 14 residues. Trimming pared 4 bases from V and 0 bases from J, leaving 7 bases between. The germline gives CDR1 SEHNR, CDR2 FQNEAQ (reference sequence). CDR3 residues: CASSSTIAKNIQYF. Here the CDR3 DNA reads TGTGCCAGCAGCTCTACCATAGCCAAAAACATTCAGTACTTC.

The chain combines TRBV6-5 with TRBJ2-7; D is perhaps TRBD1 (6 bases). The V gene lost 2 bases and the J gene lost 2 bases, with 10 bases spanning the gap. The germline V gene has CDR1 MNHEY and CDR2 SVGAGI. The CDR3 extends over 14 amino acids. The CDR3: CASSYDHRAYEQYF. CDR3 DNA sequence: TGTGCCAGCAGTTACGATCACAGGGCCTACGAGCAGTACTTC.

This chain connects TRBV5-6 to TRBJ1-2; 8 positions agree with TRBD1. The CDR3 covers 15 residues. Germline values: CDR1 SGHDT, CDR2 YYEEEE. J gave up 6 bases and V 2 bases, and 9 bases lay outside the gene matches. In DNA form, the CDR3 reads TGTGCCAGCAGCTTAGGGGTACAGGGGGGAGATGGCTACACCTTC. Translation gives CASSLGVQGGDGYTF.

V gene TRBV5-4 combines with J gene TRBJ2-3; 10 bases fit TRBD2. The CDR3 extends over 16 amino acids. The junction had 5 bases not matched to a gene; V was cut back by 0 bases and J by 4 bases. Germline CDR1 is SGHNT and CDR2 is YYREEE (reference sequence). The CDR3 region has the DNA TGTGCCAGCAGCTTGGCACGGCTAGCGGGGGCAGATACGCAGTATTTT. This encodes CASSLARLAGADTQYF. Together with reference TRBV5-4 and TRBJ2-3, the CDR3 gives the full variable domain: ETGVTQSPTHLIKTRGQQVTLRCSSQSGHNTVSWYQQALGQGPQFIFQYYREEENGRGNFPPRFSGLQFPNYSSELNVNALELDDSALYLCASSLARLAGADTQYFGPGTRLTVL.

The V call is TRBV12-5, the J call TRBJ1-4; D ambiguous. V was shortened by 0 bases and J by 0 bases, with 8 bases between the two germline ends. CDR1 LGHNT and CDR2 FRNRAP come from the germline V gene. This CDR3 has 16 residues. In DNA, the CDR3 is TGTGCTAGTGGTTTGGTTCTGGGAGCAACTAATGAAAAACTGTTTTTT. Translation: CASGLVLGATNEKLFF.

The genes are TRBV5-1 and TRBJ1-3; D uncertain. Trimming took off 1 base at V and 2 bases at J, with 10 bases between the two ends. The CDR3 length is 15 residues. Germline V lookup: CDR1 SGHRS, CDR2 YFSETQ. CDR3 residues: CASSLTFMAGNTIYF. In DNA, the CDR3 is TGCGCCAGCAGCTTGACATTCATGGCTGGAAACACCATATATTTT. The full variable domain, its missing parts supplied by reference TRBV5-1 and TRBJ1-3, is KAGVTQTPRYLIKTRGQQVTLSCSPISGHRSVSWYQQTPGQGLQFLFEYFSETQRNKGNFPGRFSGRQFSNSRSEMNVSTLELGDSALYLCASSLTFMAGNTIYFGEGSWLTVV.

The chain employs TRBV5-8 and TRBJ2-1; D is unclear. Germline lookup yields CDR1 SGHTS and CDR2 YDEGEE. V was shortened by 0 bases and J by 9 bases, with 10 bases between the two germline ends. This CDR3 is built from 13 residues. The CDR3 DNA sequence: TGTGCCAGCAGCTTGGCCTGGAGTGGTGAGCAGTTCTTC. Translated, it gives CASSLAWSGEQFF.

The rearrangement joins TRBV6-5 to TRBJ1-5; no definite D call. The germline V and J ends were trimmed by 5 bases and 10 bases, with 9 bases remaining between them. CDR3 length equals 11 residues. Per the germline V gene, CDR1 is MNHEY and CDR2 is SVGAGI. In nucleotides, the CDR3 is TGTGCCAGCAGTGAAGCTCGTCCCCAGCATTTT. Its protein is CASSEARPQHF.